Reported below is one T cell receptor (beta chain). Its antigen remains unidentified. Tagging with unique molecular identifiers was a feature of the TCR beta cDNA libraries. Around 500,000 cDNA molecules were obtained per 1 to 10 million input T cells. TCRdb fed the PCR reads into MiXCR, producing one record per CDR3 protein. The data contain approximately 250,000 distinct CDR3 sequences, approximately 34% of them singletons. The sample is drawn from a study of post-analysis software for immune sequencing data. Study at large: Some patients lacked subtype; others had relapsing-remitting, secondary progressive or progressive-relapsing disease.

Notes on the study in general: Controls had lower frequencies than patients of about 5 TRBV segments, which included TRBV5-6, TRBV5-1 and TRBV20-1. Controls significantly exceeded multiple sclerosis patients in normalized Chao1 diversity. Batch-matched samples strongly co-clustered by F measure.

This CDR3 is 14 amino acids long. The ends were cut back, 0 bases at V and 1 base at J, with 7 bases in the middle. Germline assignment: CDR1 SGHRS and CDR2 YFSETQ. The TCR originated in a girl between 5 and 17 years old with multiple sclerosis. The chain carries TRBV5-1 and TRBJ1-1; D is undetermined. The source material was blood. The CDR3 coding sequence is TGCGCCAGCAGCTTGGCCGCCAGGAACACTGAAGCTTTCTTT. Translating it yields CASSLAARNTEAFF.